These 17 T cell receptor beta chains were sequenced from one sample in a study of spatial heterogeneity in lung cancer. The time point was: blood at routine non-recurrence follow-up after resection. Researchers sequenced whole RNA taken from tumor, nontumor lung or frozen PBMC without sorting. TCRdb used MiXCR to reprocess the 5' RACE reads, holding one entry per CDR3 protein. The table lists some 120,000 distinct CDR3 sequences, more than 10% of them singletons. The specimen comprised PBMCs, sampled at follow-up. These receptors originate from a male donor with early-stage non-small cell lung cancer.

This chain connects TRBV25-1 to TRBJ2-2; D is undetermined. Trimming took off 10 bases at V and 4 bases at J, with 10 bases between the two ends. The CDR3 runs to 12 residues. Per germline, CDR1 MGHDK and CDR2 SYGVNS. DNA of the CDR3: TGTGCCACCTTAAGGGCCACCGGGGAGCTGTTTTTT. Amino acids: CATLRATGELFF.

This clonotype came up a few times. In DNA form, the CDR3 reads TGTGCCACCAGTGATGAAGGGACCAGCTACGAGCAGTACTTC. Amino acid sequence: CATSDEGTSYEQYF. The chain employs TRBV24-1 and TRBJ2-7; D is perhaps TRBD1 or TRBD2 (5 bases each). The V and J ends lost 3 bases and 3 bases respectively, with 11 bases between them. Germline lookup yields CDR1 KGHDR and CDR2 SFDVKD. The CDR3 extends over 14 amino acids.

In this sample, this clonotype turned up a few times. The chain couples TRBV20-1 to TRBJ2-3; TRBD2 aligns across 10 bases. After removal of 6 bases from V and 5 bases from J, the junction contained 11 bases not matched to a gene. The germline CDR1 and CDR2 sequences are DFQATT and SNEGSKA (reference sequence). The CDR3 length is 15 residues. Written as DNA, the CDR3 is TGCAGTGCAGAGGGGAGCGGGGGGGCCGTAGATACGCAGTATTTT. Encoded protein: CSAEGSGGAVDTQYF.

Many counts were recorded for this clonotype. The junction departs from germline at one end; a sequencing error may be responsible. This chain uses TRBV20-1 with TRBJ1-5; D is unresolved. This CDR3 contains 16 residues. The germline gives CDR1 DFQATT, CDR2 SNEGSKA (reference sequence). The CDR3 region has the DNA TGCAGTGCTCGAGAACCCTCAGGCTATAGCAATCAGCCCCAGCATTTT. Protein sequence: CSAREPSGYSNQPQHF.

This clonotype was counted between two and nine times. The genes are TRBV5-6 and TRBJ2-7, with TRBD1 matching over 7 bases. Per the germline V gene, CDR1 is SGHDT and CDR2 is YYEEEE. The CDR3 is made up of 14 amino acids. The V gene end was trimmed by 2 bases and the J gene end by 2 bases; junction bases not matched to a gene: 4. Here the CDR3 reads CASSFGTETYEQYF. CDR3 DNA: TGTGCCAGCAGCTTTGGGACAGAGACCTACGAGCAGTACTTC.

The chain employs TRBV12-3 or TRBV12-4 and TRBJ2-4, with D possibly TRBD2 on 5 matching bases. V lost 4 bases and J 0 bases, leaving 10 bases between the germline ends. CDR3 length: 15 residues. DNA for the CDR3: TGTGCCAGCAGTTACGAGGGAATAGCCAAAAACATTCAGTACTTC. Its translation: CASSYEGIAKNIQYF.

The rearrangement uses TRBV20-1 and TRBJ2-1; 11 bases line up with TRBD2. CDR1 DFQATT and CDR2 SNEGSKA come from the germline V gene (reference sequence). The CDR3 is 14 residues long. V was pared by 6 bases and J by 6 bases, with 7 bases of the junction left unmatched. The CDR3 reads CSAVGLAGPNEQFF. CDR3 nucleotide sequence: TGCAGTGCCGTCGGACTAGCGGGTCCCAATGAGCAGTTCTTC.

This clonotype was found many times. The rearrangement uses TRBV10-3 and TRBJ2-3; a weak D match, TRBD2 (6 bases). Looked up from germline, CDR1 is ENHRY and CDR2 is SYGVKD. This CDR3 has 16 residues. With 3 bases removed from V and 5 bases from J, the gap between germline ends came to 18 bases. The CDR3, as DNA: TGTGCCATCAGTGACCTGGGACTCCCATCAGGAGATACGCAGTATTTT. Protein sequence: CAISDLGLPSGDTQYF.

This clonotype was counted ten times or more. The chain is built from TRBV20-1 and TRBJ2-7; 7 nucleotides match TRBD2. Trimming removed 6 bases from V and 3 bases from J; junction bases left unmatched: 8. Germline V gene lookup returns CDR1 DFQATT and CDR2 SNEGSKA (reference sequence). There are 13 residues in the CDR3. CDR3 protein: CSASLTSYYEQYF. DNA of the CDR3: TGCAGTGCCAGCTTGACTAGCTACTACGAGCAGTACTTC.

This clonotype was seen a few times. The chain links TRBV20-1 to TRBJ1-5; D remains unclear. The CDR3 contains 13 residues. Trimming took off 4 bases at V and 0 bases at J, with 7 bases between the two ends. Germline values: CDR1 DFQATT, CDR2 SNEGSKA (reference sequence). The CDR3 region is CSATQDSNQPQHF. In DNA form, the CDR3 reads TGCAGTGCTACCCAAGATAGCAATCAGCCCCAGCATTTT.

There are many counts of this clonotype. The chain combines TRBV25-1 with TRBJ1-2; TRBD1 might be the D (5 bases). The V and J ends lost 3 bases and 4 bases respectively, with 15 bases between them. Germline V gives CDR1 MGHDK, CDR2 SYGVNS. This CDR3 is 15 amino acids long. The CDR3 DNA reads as TGTGCCAGCAGTGACCGGGGCCGGGGGAGCTATGGCTACACCTTC. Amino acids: CASSDRGRGSYGYTF.

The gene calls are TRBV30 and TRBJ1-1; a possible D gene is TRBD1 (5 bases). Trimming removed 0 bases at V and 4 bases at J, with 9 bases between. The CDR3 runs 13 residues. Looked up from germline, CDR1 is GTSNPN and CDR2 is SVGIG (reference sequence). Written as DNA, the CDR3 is TGTGCCTGGAGTGTAGGGGCAGGCACTGAAGCTTTCTTT. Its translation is CAWSVGAGTEAFF.

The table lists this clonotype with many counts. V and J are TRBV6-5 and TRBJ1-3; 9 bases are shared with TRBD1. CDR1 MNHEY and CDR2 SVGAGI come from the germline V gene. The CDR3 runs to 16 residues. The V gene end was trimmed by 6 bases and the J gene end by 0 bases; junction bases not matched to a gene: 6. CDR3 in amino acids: CASRRGTGSSGNTIYF. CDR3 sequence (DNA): TGTGCCAGCAGGCGAGGGACAGGGAGCTCTGGAAACACCATATATTTT.

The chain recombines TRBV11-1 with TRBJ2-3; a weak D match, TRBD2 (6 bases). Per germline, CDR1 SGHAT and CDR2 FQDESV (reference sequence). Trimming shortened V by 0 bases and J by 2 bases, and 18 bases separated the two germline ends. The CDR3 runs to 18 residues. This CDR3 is CASSLALAGRGVTDTQYF. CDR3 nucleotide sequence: TGTGCCAGCAGCTTAGCGTTGGCGGGCCGCGGGGTCACAGATACGCAGTATTTT.

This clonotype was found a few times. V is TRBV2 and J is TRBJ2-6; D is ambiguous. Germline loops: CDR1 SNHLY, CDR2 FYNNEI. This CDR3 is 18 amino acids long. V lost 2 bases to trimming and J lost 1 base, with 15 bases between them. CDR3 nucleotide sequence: TGTGCCAGCAGTGAAACGGCAGTCCAGGCGTCTGGGGCCAACGTCCTGACTTTC. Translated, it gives CASSETAVQASGANVLTF.

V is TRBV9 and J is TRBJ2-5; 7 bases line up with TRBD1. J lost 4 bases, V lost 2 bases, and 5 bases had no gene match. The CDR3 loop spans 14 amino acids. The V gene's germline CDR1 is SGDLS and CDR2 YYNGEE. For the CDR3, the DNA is TGTGCCAGCAGCGTTGACAGGGACGGAGAGACCCAGTACTTC. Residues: CASSVDRDGETQYF.

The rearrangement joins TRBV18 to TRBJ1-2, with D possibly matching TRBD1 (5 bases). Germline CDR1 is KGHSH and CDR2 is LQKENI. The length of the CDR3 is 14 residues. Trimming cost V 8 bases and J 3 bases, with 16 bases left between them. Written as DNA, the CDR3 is TGTGCCAGCCACGGGACGAGTCAGGACTATGGCTACACCTTC. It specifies CASHGTSQDYGYTF.